This T cell receptor beta chain stems from a study of cytotoxic CD8 clonotypes in ibrutinib-treated CLL (dated by TCRdb to the early 2020s). Notes on the research overall: In this cohort, approximately 15 patients were treatment-naive and ten to eleven were relapsed/refractory, while about 17 had unmutated IGHV. An average of about 250,000 productive templates and roughly 94,000 productive rearrangements was obtained per sample. Every remission and progressive disease sample was obtained while ibrutinib was still being received by the patients. Longitudinal samples were available for about 30% of the roughly 90 trial participants. Cryopreserved peripheral blood mononuclear cells were obtained prior to treatment, at the time of response, and at either disease progression or sustained remission. Samples at response were collected after a median of about 11 months of treatment, with a range of about 6 to 36 months. Responses were partial in roughly 24 patients and complete in 2; after median approximately 5.5 years follow-up, some 14 stayed in remission and about twelve progressed. Study-wide conclusions, independent of this receptor: Sustained-remission and progressing patients did not have matched sampling times, and lymph node repertoires were not examined. Public clonotypes were rare and either shrank or stayed stable during treatment, and the rise in clonality at ibrutinib response reflected expansion of private clonotypes. Baseline clonality was found to be higher than that of age-matched healthy donors and was strongly correlated with circulating CD8+ T-cell counts. An increase in clonality was observed at ibrutinib response, with clonality remaining stable during sustained remission and falling back toward baseline at progression.

The time point label, as the study defines it: approximately 2 years on ibrutinib. For TCR beta library preparation, approximately 2 micrograms of genomic DNA was extracted from cryopreserved PBMCs. High-throughput TCR beta sequencing was performed on longitudinal blood samples from CLL patients receiving ibrutinib monotherapy. The patients took part in an open-label, single-center phase 2 trial of ibrutinib monotherapy. Turning to this clone: There is no known antigen for this receptor. There are no base qualities to consult, and no much larger clone falls within one base.

Each clonotype received, on average, around 10x coverage in deep resolution sequencing performed on a MiSeq, where the target depth lay between 1 in 1 million and 1 in 200,000 T cells. The immunoSEQ hsTCRB Kit was used to generate the TCR beta libraries. Processing in the source paper ran as follows. The data were analyzed with ImmunoSEQ Analyzer and ImmunoSEQ Data Assistant, and V, D and J gene assignments followed IMGT definitions. Clonality, which ranges from 0 to 1, was calculated as one minus the normalized Shannon entropy of productive rearrangement frequencies. Public clonotype analysis was restricted to overrepresented clonotypes comprising at least 0.05% of each patient's repertoire. Some 14 age-matched healthy donor repertoires from immuneACCESS served as clonality controls. The immuneACCESS repertoire file appears here via TCRdb, limited to in-frame rearrangements. These files lack a portion of the clones; in checked studies, under half of the deficit traces to unresolved V genes, and the cause of the others is not known. Clone size and V and J calls were adopted from that table, with D and trimming inferred from the DNA. Counted in this sample were roughly 250,000 clones; around three quarters of them appeared once. The ten largest clones capture 15% of the sample.

From the cysteine up to the phenylalanine, the CDR3 has a length of 15 residues. Here the CDR3 DNA is all that survives: 45 bases in frame from base 1. The germline V gene (reference sequence) provides CDR1 SEHNR and CDR2 FQNEAQ. V loses 5 bases at its end and J loses 7 bases; junction bases beyond the gene matches: 13. Sample: PBMCs, taken after 24 months of ibrutinib treatment. The source of this sequence is a human donor with chronic lymphocytic leukemia. The sequence is built from TRBV7-9 and TRBJ2-7, and TRBD2 matches 8 of the central bases. The DNA reads as follows: TGTGCCAGCAGCCTAACCGGGACTAGAGCCGGGGAGCAGTACTTC. Its protein is CASSLTGTRAGEQYF.